The clone carrying this T cell receptor (beta chain) has at least ten counts. Its matching antigen is unknown. These data are taken from a study of Graves' ophthalmopathy and Graves' hyperthyroidism. The CDR3 is 17 amino acids. Trimming removed 6 bases from V and 0 bases from J, with 20 bases in between. Study-level points and caveats: An approximately 80% specificity and approximately 88% sensitivity were achieved by a 13-signature model that separated ophthalmopathy from stable hyperthyroidism. Thyroid clonotypes that were expanded above 0.001 frequency mostly also appeared in blood.

The authors amplified TCR beta CDR3 regions, and they did so from RNA transcripts for repertoire sequencing. Second-round multiplex PCR followed a first-round RT-PCR using HTBI primers. Using its own MiXCR run on the multiplex PCR reads, TCRdb lists one record per CDR3 protein. The profile shows 170,000 or so distinct CDR3 sequences, roughly two fifths of them singletons. The authors diagnosed from clinical symptoms, serum thyroxine, TRAb, thyroid ultrasound and orbital computed tomography. This receptor was obtained from a woman in her thirties or forties with Graves' ophthalmopathy. The sample consisted of peripheral blood. The chain uses TRBV12-3 or TRBV12-4 and TRBJ2-5; D is unresolved. CDR3 bases: TGTGCCAGCAGCTTGATTTTTGGTGCAGGCTACCAAGAGACCCAGTACTTC. As protein: CASSLIFGAGYQETQYF.